Shown below are 19 T cell receptor beta chains from a single sample sequenced in a study of response to subunit inactivated influenza vaccine. TCRdb reprocessed the RT-PCR reads via MiXCR and lists one record per CDR3 protein. The sample shows around 500,000 distinct CDR3 sequences, about 10% of them seen only once. The sample here was PBMCs from blood, taken about 40 days after vaccination. These receptor sequences come from a man in his fifties or sixties who received an inactivated influenza vaccine.

V and J are TRBV6-9 and TRBJ1-5; D not resolved. V was pared by 10 bases and J by 5 bases, with 15 bases between. This CDR3 spans 13 amino acids. Germline values: CDR1 MNHGY, CDR2 SVAAGI. CDR3 loop: CATPRVIHQPQHF. The DNA of the CDR3 is TGTGCCACTCCTCGGGTAATCCATCAGCCCCAGCATTTT.

In its sample, this clonotype was seen many times. The chain joins TRBV4-2 to TRBJ1-3; TRBD1 might be the D (5 bases). CDR1 is LGHNA and CDR2 is YNFKEQ in the germline V gene. Trimming removed 0 bases from V and 0 bases from J, with 9 bases in between. The CDR3 is made up of 16 amino acids. The CDR3 DNA reads TGTGCCAGCAGCCAAGAACCACAGGACTCTGGAAACACCATATATTTT. This encodes CASSQEPQDSGNTIYF.

This CDR3 reads CASSQDPGDYEQYF. The CDR3 region has the DNA TGCGCCAGCAGCCAAGATCCAGGGGACTACGAGCAGTACTTC. V gene TRBV4-3 combines with J gene TRBJ2-7, with D possibly TRBD1 on 6 matching bases. Germline lookup yields CDR1 LGHNA and CDR2 YSLEER. Trimming cost V 0 bases and J 3 bases, with 9 bases left between them. The CDR3 covers 14 residues.

The sample holds a few counts of this clonotype. The chain joins TRBV6-2 or TRBV6-3 to TRBJ2-1; D not resolved. Trimming removed 2 bases from V and 8 bases from J, with 13 bases in between. Germline V gene sequence: CDR1 MNHEY, CDR2 SVGEGT. There are 14 residues in the CDR3. The CDR3 sequence: CASSYKFTDHEQFF. The CDR3 DNA reads TGTGCCAGCAGTTACAAATTCACGGACCATGAGCAGTTCTTC.

This clonotype was seen more than once but under ten times. The genes are TRBV7-2 and TRBJ2-2, with D possibly called TRBD1 or TRBD2 (5 bases each). The CDR3 loop spans 15 amino acids. Trimming pared 5 bases from V and 7 bases from J, leaving 17 bases between. Germline assignment: CDR1 SGHTA and CDR2 FQGNSA. The CDR3 loop is CASSLRGSTGGELFF. CDR3 DNA: TGTGCCAGCAGCCTACGGGGCAGCACCGGCGGGGAGCTGTTTTTT.

This clonotype has at least ten counts. V gene TRBV5-1 combines with J gene TRBJ1-5, with D perhaps matching TRBD1 (6 bases). The length of the CDR3 is 18 residues. The V end lost 0 bases, the J end lost 8 bases, and 24 bases lay between the germline ends. Germline values: CDR1 SGHRS, CDR2 YFSETQ. The CDR3 reads CASSLGAGDRRVSEPQHF. The CDR3, as DNA: TGCGCCAGCAGCTTGGGAGCGGGAGACAGGCGGGTGTCGGAGCCCCAGCATTTT.

This chain links TRBV4-3 with TRBJ1-4, with 8 bases identical to TRBD1. V lost 3 bases and J lost 7; bases outside the gene matches: 7. The CDR3 runs to 15 residues. Germline-derived CDR1 and CDR2 are LGHNA and YSLEER. As DNA, the CDR3 is TGCGCCAGCAGCCACAACAGGGGGGTCAGTGAAAAACTGTTTTTT. Protein sequence: CASSHNRGVSEKLFF.

This clonotype has a handful of counts. The chain uses TRBV5-1 and TRBJ2-3; D may be TRBD1 or TRBD2 (5 bases each). In germline, CDR1 is SGHRS, CDR2 YFSETQ. The CDR3 is 16 residues long. Trimming removed 0 bases from V and 0 bases from J, with 11 bases in between. The CDR3 region has the DNA TGCGCCAGCAGCTTGGGTGGGACGGGTAGCACAGATACGCAGTATTTT. Its translation is CASSLGGTGSTDTQYF.

This chain links TRBV7-2 with TRBJ2-1; possible D gene TRBD1, 6 bases. Trimming shortened V by 0 bases and J by 7 bases, and 13 bases separated the two germline ends. CDR1 is SGHTA and CDR2 is FQGNSA in the germline V gene. The CDR3 has 15 amino acids. The DNA for the CDR3 is TGTGCCAGCAGCTTAGCACCTCAGGGGCGGAATGAGCAGTTCTTC. It translates to CASSLAPQGRNEQFF.

The CDR3 DNA reads as TGTGCCAGCAGCTTAGCGTGGGAGTTAACCTCCTACAATGAGCAGTTCTTC. This gives the protein CASSLAWELTSYNEQFF. The chain is built from TRBV7-9 and TRBJ2-1; weak D call: TRBD2 (5 bases). The CDR3 extends over 17 amino acids. Germline V gene data show CDR1 as SEHNR and CDR2 as FQNEAQ (reference sequence). Trimming removed 0 bases at V and 0 bases at J, with 12 bases between.

This clonotype was recorded many times. The rearrangement joins TRBV15 to TRBJ1-3; the D gene is possibly TRBD1 (5 bases). V lost 3 bases, J lost 2 bases, and 11 bases lay in between. CDR3 length: 15 residues. Germline V gene lookup returns CDR1 LNHNV and CDR2 YYDKDF (reference sequence). CDR3 bases: TGTGCCACCAGCAGGGATCGGGGGACTGGAAACACCATATATTTT. Its translation is CATSRDRGTGNTIYF.

This clonotype was recorded a few times. The chain has TRBV10-3 and TRBJ2-1, with 11 bases that match TRBD2. The CDR3 is made up of 16 amino acids. Per the germline V gene, CDR1 is ENHRY and CDR2 is SYGVKD. V lost 4 bases, J lost 4 bases, and 6 bases stayed unmatched. CDR3 in amino acids: CAISGTSGSSYNEQFF. CDR3 bases: TGTGCCATCAGTGGAACTAGCGGGAGTAGTTACAATGAGCAGTTCTTC.

There are many counts of this clonotype. The V gene is TRBV5-6, the J gene TRBJ1-2; D might be TRBD1 (6 bases). Germline assignment: CDR1 SGHDT and CDR2 YYEEEE. The CDR3 totals 15 residues. Trimming left V 3 bases short and J 4 bases short, with 16 bases between. Written as DNA, the CDR3 is TGTGCCAGCAGCTCTATGACAGGAATGATCTATGGCTACACCTTC. It is translated as CASSSMTGMIYGYTF.

This clonotype has only a few counts. V is TRBV29-1 and J is TRBJ2-1, with TRBD2 identical over 12 bases. CDR1 is SQVTM, CDR2 ANQGSEA, per germline. The V and J ends lost 5 bases and 7 bases, in that order; junction bases with no gene match: 9. The CDR3 contains 15 residues. The DNA of the CDR3 is TGCAGCGTTTCTCCGACTAGCGGGGGCTCGAATGAGCAGTTCTTC. This encodes CSVSPTSGGSNEQFF.

This clonotype was recorded a few times. V gene TRBV7-9 combines with J gene TRBJ2-1; tentatively, D is TRBD1 or TRBD2 (7 bases each). The germline V and J ends were trimmed by 7 bases and 6 bases, with 13 bases remaining between them. The CDR3 covers 13 residues. Germline-derived CDR1 and CDR2 are SEHNR and FQNEAQ (reference sequence). The CDR3 nucleotides are TGTGCCAGCAACAGCGGGGACAGCAATGAGCAGTTCTTC. It is translated as CASNSGDSNEQFF.

There are many counts of this clonotype. This CDR3 reads CASSRDAPPFYEQYF. In DNA form, the CDR3 reads TGTGCCAGCAGCCGAGACGCCCCGCCATTCTACGAGCAGTACTTC. The V and J genes are TRBV7-2 and TRBJ2-7; D remains unclear. The CDR3 runs to 15 residues. Germline V gives CDR1 SGHTA, CDR2 FQGNSA. The V gene lost 5 bases and the J gene lost 3 bases, with 17 bases spanning the gap.

This clonotype was observed a few times. The chain links TRBV4-3 to TRBJ1-1, with D unclear. Germline V gene sequence: CDR1 LGHNA, CDR2 YSLEER. This CDR3 comprises 16 residues. V lost 0 bases, J lost 1 base, and 12 bases lay in between. CDR3 DNA: TGCGCCAGCAGCCAAGATACCCGCGCGGGGAACACTGAAGCTTTCTTT. Translating it yields CASSQDTRAGNTEAFF.

CDR3 protein: CATSFEQGSPLHF. Here the CDR3 DNA reads TGTGCCACCAGCTTCGAACAGGGTTCACCCCTCCACTTT. The chain is built from TRBV15 and TRBJ1-6; D might be TRBD1 (6 bases). Germline-derived CDR1 and CDR2 are LNHNV and YYDKDF (reference sequence). V gave up 5 bases and J gave up 9 bases, with 11 bases separating them. The CDR3 extends over 13 amino acids. Filled out from reference TRBV15 and TRBJ1-6, the complete variable domain reads DAMVIQNPRYQVTQFGKPVTLSCSQTLNHNVMYWYQQKSSQAPKLLFHYYDKDFNNEADTPDNFQSRRPNTSFCFLDIRSPGLGDTAMYLCATSFEQGSPLHFGNGTRLTVT.

Ten or more counts support this clonotype. J is TRBJ1-3 and V is TRBV12-3 or TRBV12-4; D gene unclear. The CDR3 is 14 residues long. The V and J ends lost 2 bases and 0 bases respectively, with 5 bases between them. CDR3 protein: CASSLTSSGNTIYF. Here the CDR3 DNA reads TGTGCCAGCAGTTTAACAAGCTCTGGAAACACCATATATTTT.